This T cell receptor (beta chain) was captured by sequencing in a study of OX40 agonist ivuxolimab in advanced cancers. Study in general: Of mixed ages from roughly 23 to 80 and averaging 60 years, the group was roughly 85% male.

This clone was seen only a few times. The table came from immunoSEQ multiplex PCR; TCRdb's copy has only in-frame clones and leaves some out. The table lists under 140,000 clones, around 90% of them singletons. Germline loops: CDR1 SGHRS, CDR2 YFSETQ. The length of the CDR3 is 13 residues. Trimming stripped 0 bases from V and 5 bases from J, with 6 bases between. The specimen was CD4+ or CD8+ T cells sorted from blood, collected in a trial of the OX40 agonist ivuxolimab. The source of this sequence is an adult with an advanced solid tumor such as melanoma, head and neck, liver or kidney cancer. The chain recombines TRBV5-1 with TRBJ2-4, with no clear D. The CDR3, as DNA: TGCGCCAGCAGCTTGGATTGGGAAAACATTCAGTACTTC. This encodes CASSLDWENIQYF.